This T cell receptor (beta chain) was profiled in a study of CD8 T cells in Susac syndrome. Deletions cut 5 bases from V and 6 bases from J, with 15 bases between. The germline gives CDR1 SGHNT, CDR2 YYREEE (reference sequence). This CDR3 is 14 amino acids long. CD8+ and CD4+ blood T cells underwent TCR beta sequencing. cDNA came from about 0.46 to 1 ug RNA primed by random hexamers. Multiplex immunoSEQ PCR targeted 54 Vbeta and 13 Jbeta TCR beta segments. TCRdb re-called the immunoSEQ multiplex PCR reads through MiXCR, storing one row per CDR3 protein. Here the sample spans about 150,000 distinct CDR3 sequences, approximately 96% being singletons.

The chain employs TRBV5-4 and TRBJ2-1; D not certain. The TCR was taken from a human donor with Susac syndrome. The sequenced material came from CD4+ T cells from PBMCs. CDR3 sequence reads: CASSPSSMANEQFF. CDR3 DNA sequence: TGTGCCAGCAGTCCCTCCTCTATGGCCAATGAGCAGTTCTTC.